These T cell receptor beta chains were read from a single sample in a study of blood T cell repertoires in COVID-19. Profiling relied on immunoSEQ multiplex PCR, and the TCRdb table lists in-frame clones only, not all of them. Found here are roughly 150,000 clones, just over 90% of them singletons; the top ten hold about 5.3%. Sequenced sample: peripheral blood. Every receptor here comes from a man aged 18-30 years with COVID-19, enrolled during active disease. CDR3s include the opening cysteine and the closing phenylalanine or tryptophan. A D gene is named only where the DNA matches it firmly. Size tells how often a clone was seen (once, few, many) or the class of an expanded clone, and some rows leave it out.

V gene	clone size	D gene	J gene	CDR3 DNA	CDR3 protein
TRBV28	-	TRBD2	TRBJ2-1	TGTGCCAGCAGTTACCCCGGGACTAGGGCTGACAATGAGCAGTTCTTC	CASSYPGTRADNEQFF
TRBV7-2	-	-	TRBJ1-5	TGTGCCAGCAGCTTGAGATGGAATCAGCCCCAGCATTTT	CASSLRWNQPQHF
TRBV10-3	-	TRBD2	TRBJ2-2	TGTGCCATCAGTGACGGCTCCGTTAGCGGGAGGGCCGCCGGGGAGCTGTTTTTT	CAISDGSVSGRAAGELFF
TRBV6-2/TRBV6-3	-	-	TRBJ1-5	TGTGCCAGCAGTTTATACGGGTCAGGGGCGGATCAGCCCCAGCATTTT	CASSLYGSGADQPQHF
TRBV12-2	-	-	TRBJ1-1	TGTGCAAGTCGCTTGACAGGGAACACTGAAGCTTTCTTT	CASRLTGNTEAFF
TRBV11-2	-	-	TRBJ1-2	TGTGCCAGCAGCTTAGCGTCTGGGGGCCAGGGGTTTGGCTACACCTTC	CASSLASGGQGFGYTF
TRBV9	-	-	TRBJ2-2	TGTGCCAGCAGCTCTCGCGAGTTCGCCGGGGAGCTGTTTTTT	CASSSREFAGELFF
TRBV6-5	-	-	TRBJ1-1	TGTGCCAGCAGCCTACAGGGACCGATGACTGAAGCTTTCTTT	CASSLQGPMTEAFF
TRBV28	-	-	TRBJ2-3	TGTGCCAGCAGTTCCGAACAGGGAAGGCTTACAGATACGCAGTATTTT	CASSSEQGRLTDTQYF
TRBV28	once	-	TRBJ2-7	TGTGCCAGCAGTTACAGGGCCCACCGCGAGCAGTACTTC	CASSYRAHREQYF
TRBV27	once	TRBD2	TRBJ2-7	TGTGCCAGCAGTCAGAGTCCTAGCGGCTACGAGCAGTACTTC	CASSQSPSGYEQYF
TRBV5-6	-	TRBD1	TRBJ1-1	TGTGCCAGCAGCTTCGGACAGGGTGAAGCTTTCTTT	CASSFGQGEAFF
TRBV18	-	TRBD2	TRBJ2-1	TGTGCCAGCTCACCGGGACTAGCGGAAGAGCAGTTCTTC	CASSPGLAEEQFF
TRBV7-6	-	-	TRBJ2-1	TGTGCCAGCAGCTCCTCGACTAGGCCCGACTACAATGAGCAGTTCTTC	CASSSSTRPDYNEQFF
TRBV2	-	TRBD1	TRBJ1-4	TGTGCCAGCAGGGGATGGACAGGGGAGGAAAAACTGCTTTTT	CASRGWTGEEKLLF
TRBV24-1	-	-	TRBJ2-1	TGTGCCACCAGTGGCTCTGGAGTGAGCTCCTACAATGAGCAGTTCTTC	CATSGSGVSSYNEQFF
TRBV11-2	-	-	TRBJ1-5	TGTGCCAGCAGCTGGGGGGGGAATCAGCCCCAGCATTTT	CASSWGGNQPQHF
TRBV29-1	-	TRBD1	TRBJ2-7	TGCAGCGTTGAAGGGGGGGGACAGGGCTCCTACGAGCAGTACTTC	CSVEGGGQGSYEQYF
TRBV3-1/TRBV3-2	-	-	TRBJ2-1	TGTGCCAGCAGCCGATTTCTAGCGAGTGCTACAAATGAGCAGTTCTTC	CASSRFLASATNEQFF
TRBV5-1	-	TRBD2	TRBJ2-7	TGCGCCAGCAGCTTCGGAGCGGGAGAAGGCGAGCAGTACTTC	CASSFGAGEGEQYF
TRBV6-5	-	TRBD1	TRBJ2-7	TGTGCCAGCAGTCTCGACAGGGCCTACGAGCAGTACTTC	CASSLDRAYEQYF
TRBV18	-	-	TRBJ2-7	TGTGCCAGCTCACGAGGGTCTTACGAGCAGTACTTC	CASSRGSYEQYF
TRBV2	-	-	TRBJ2-3	TGTGCCAGCAGCCTAAGCTCGACAGTTGCAGATACGCAGTATTTT	CASSLSSTVADTQYF
TRBV2	-	-	TRBJ1-1	TGTGCCAGCAGTGAAGCGCATACCACTTTGCGCACTGAAGCTTTCTTT	CASSEAHTTLRTEAFF
TRBV6-2/TRBV6-3	-	TRBD1	TRBJ1-6	TGTGCCAGCAGCCCCGGACAGGGACATTCACCCCTCCACTTT	CASSPGQGHSPLHF
TRBV28	once	TRBD1	TRBJ1-1	TGTGCCAGCATCCGACAGGGGGGGAACACTGAAGCTTTCTTT	CASIRQGGNTEAFF
TRBV7-8	once	-	TRBJ2-1	TGTGCCAGCAGCTTAGACAGGGTTCAGGTTGAGCAGTTCTTC	CASSLDRVQVEQFF
TRBV10-3	-	TRBD2	TRBJ2-7	TGTGCCATCAGTTCACCCGGGGAGGGACTACATTGGCAGTACTTC	CAISSPGEGLHWQYF
TRBV24-1	-	-	TRBJ1-5	TGTGCCACCAGTGAGTCAGGGAACCCAAGGCCCCAGCATTTT	CATSESGNPRPQHF
TRBV6-6	-	-	TRBJ1-2	TGTGCCAGCAGTTCCGCCCGGGATGAACTATTCTATGGCTACACCTTC	CASSSARDELFYGYTF
TRBV6-5	-	TRBD2	TRBJ2-5	TGTGCCAGCAGTTCTGGGACTAGCGGGAAGACCCAGTACTTC	CASSSGTSGKTQYF
TRBV15	-	TRBD2	TRBJ2-3	TGTGCCACCAGCAGAGCGGGGGGGGCGCGGACAGATACGCAGTATTTT	CATSRAGGARTDTQYF
TRBV7-9	-	TRBD2	TRBJ2-3	TGTGCCAGCAGCTTAGGAACTAGCGGGATCGGAGATACGCAGTATTTT	CASSLGTSGIGDTQYF
TRBV13	once	TRBD1	TRBJ1-2	TGTGCCAGCAGCCCCGGGACAGGGGATGGCTACACCTTC	CASSPGTGDGYTF
TRBV18	-	TRBD1	TRBJ1-1	TGTGCCAGCTCACCAATCTCAGGGGGGACTGAAGCTTTCTTT	CASSPISGGTEAFF
TRBV5-8	-	-	TRBJ2-7	TGTGCCAGCAGCTTGGGTCTTGTTAGCTTCTCCGGCGAGCAGTACTTC	CASSLGLVSFSGEQYF
TRBV2	-	TRBD2	TRBJ2-7	TGTGCCAGCGCCAAGCGGGGGGGTTGGAGCTCCTACGAGCAGTACTTC	CASAKRGGWSSYEQYF
TRBV11-2	-	-	TRBJ1-1	TGTGCCAGCAGCTTAGCACAGGGTACTTTTGAAGCTTTCTTT	CASSLAQGTFEAFF
TRBV30	-	TRBD2	TRBJ2-2	TGTGCCTGGAGTGTAGGGACTAGCGTTTCCGGGGAGCTGTTTTTT	CAWSVGTSVSGELFF
TRBV5-4	-	-	TRBJ2-7	TGTGCCAGCAGTTATCGGGGTTCCTACGAGCAGTACTTC	CASSYRGSYEQYF
TRBV28	-	TRBD2	TRBJ2-7	TGTGCCAGCAGTTTGGGAGGGAGCGAGCAGTACTTC	CASSLGGSEQYF
TRBV27	-	TRBD1	TRBJ2-1	TGTGCCAGCAGTGTCCGGGACAGGGCCCACAATGAGCAGTTCTTC	CASSVRDRAHNEQFF
TRBV11-2	-	TRBD1	TRBJ2-7	TGTGCCAGCAGCTCACCGGGGACAGACTACGAGCAGTACTTC	CASSSPGTDYEQYF
TRBV2	-	-	TRBJ1-5	TGTGCCAGCAGTGGAGGGTTGGGGGGTCAGCCCCAGCATTTT	CASSGGLGGQPQHF
TRBV21-1	-	-	TRBJ1-4	TGTGCCAGCAGCATAAAAGGGAATCGGGGTGCTAATGAAAAACTGTTTTTT	CASSIKGNRGANEKLFF
TRBV7-2	-	-	TRBJ2-1	TGTGCCAGCAGCCTAGGGGGGGCGGGAGCCTACAATGAGCAGTTCTTC	CASSLGGAGAYNEQFF
TRBV7-6	-	-	TRBJ1-5	TGTGCCAGCAGCCCGAGTTATAGCAATCAGCCCCAGCATTTT	CASSPSYSNQPQHF
TRBV2	-	-	TRBJ2-4	TGTGCCAGCAGGCCCCGGGAGCGCTCTCCCAAAAACATTCAGTACTTC	CASRPRERSPKNIQYF
TRBV14	-	-	TRBJ2-1	TGTGCCAGCAGCCAAGATAGGTGGGACAAGCCTTACAATGAGCAGTTCTTC	CASSQDRWDKPYNEQFF
TRBV27	few	-	TRBJ2-7	TGTGCCAGCAGTTTAGGACTGAACTACGAGCAGTACTTC	CASSLGLNYEQYF
TRBV15	-	-	TRBJ1-5	TGTGCCACCAGCAGAGATAGGAGTGATTATAGCAATCAGCCCCAGCATTTT	CATSRDRSDYSNQPQHF
TRBV10-3	-	-	TRBJ2-7	TGTGCCATCAGTGAGTCGGACAGCTACGAGCAGTACTTC	CAISESDSYEQYF
TRBV7-8	once	TRBD1	TRBJ2-7	TGTGCCAGCAGGATGACAGGGGGCTCCTACGAGCAGTACTTC	CASRMTGGSYEQYF
TRBV7-2	-	TRBD1	TRBJ1-3	TGTGCCAGCAGCTTAAAGACAGGGGGCACGCCCGGAAACACCATATATTTT	CASSLKTGGTPGNTIYF
TRBV2	once	-	TRBJ2-1	TGTGCCAGCACCCCCGCCGGCTACAATGAGCAGTTCTTC	CASTPAGYNEQFF
TRBV11-3	-	TRBD1	TRBJ2-1	TGTGCCAGCAGCTCGGGACAGCACAATGAGCAGTTCTTC	CASSSGQHNEQFF
TRBV27	-	TRBD2	TRBJ2-7	TGTGCCAGCAGTTTAGTAGCGGGTAGCTCCTACGAGCAGTACTTC	CASSLVAGSSYEQYF
TRBV28	once	-	TRBJ2-2	TGTGCCAGCAGTTTTTCCGGGTTTCCCGCCAGGGACACCGGGGAGCTGTTTTTT	CASSFSGFPARDTGELFF
TRBV29-1	-	TRBD1	TRBJ1-4	TGCAGCGCCAAGGACAGGGGGAATGAAAAACTGCTTTTT	CSAKDRGNEKLLF